A single sample is the source of the 13 T cell receptor beta chains below, sequenced in a study of blood T cells in healthy people across ages. A second 7 to 11 cycle PCR used barcoded and J-beta primers. In TCRdb, the 5' RACE reads were re-called with MiXCR into one record per CDR3 protein. Altogether roughly 1,700,000 distinct CDR3 sequences are present, 28% being singletons, with the ten largest covering roughly 8.2%. Material for sequencing was blood. The receptors come from a woman aged 25 to 39 in good health.

Only a few counts were recorded for this clonotype. Compared with germline, one end of the junction differs, possibly owing to a read error. V is TRBV4-3 and J is TRBJ1-2; 7 bases match TRBD1. The CDR3 loop spans 15 amino acids. CDR1 and CDR2 from the germline V gene are LGHNA and YSLEER. CDR3 sequence (DNA): TGCGCCAGCAGCCACCCGGGACAGACGATTATTGGCCACACCTTC. It encodes CASSHPGQTIIGHTF.

The rearrangement uses TRBV10-3 and TRBJ2-5; D unclear. Germline CDR1 reads ENHRY; CDR2 reads SYGVKD. The V and J ends lost 2 bases and 5 bases respectively, with 15 bases between them. This CDR3 has 15 amino acids. CDR3 amino acids: CAISESNAPLETQYF. The CDR3 bases are TGTGCCATCAGTGAGAGTAACGCCCCTTTGGAGACCCAGTACTTC.

This chain connects TRBV6-5 to TRBJ2-7; 12 bases line up with TRBD2. Germline V gene lookup returns CDR1 MNHEY and CDR2 SVGAGI. CDR3 size: 15 residues. After removal of 5 bases from V and 12 bases from J, the junction contained 14 bases not matched to a gene. Written as DNA, the CDR3 is TGTGCCAGCAGTGAGACTAGCGGGAGCTCGGAGACCCGGTACTTC. This encodes CASSETSGSSETRYF.

This clonotype was found many times. The rearrangement links TRBV10-3 to TRBJ2-3; tentatively, D is TRBD1 (6 bases). V lost 10 bases and J 2 bases, leaving 10 bases between the germline ends. This CDR3 is built from 12 residues. Germline V gene data show CDR1 as ENHRY and CDR2 as SYGVKD. CDR3 protein: CATRQDTDTQYF. Written as DNA, the CDR3 is TGTGCCACCCGACAGGACACAGATACGCAGTATTTT.

This sequence joins TRBV20-1 and TRBJ2-3; D not resolved. Per the germline V gene, CDR1 is DFQATT and CDR2 is SNEGSKA (reference sequence). Trimming cost V 6 bases and J 0 bases, with 13 bases left between them. The CDR3 length is 14 residues. The CDR3, as DNA: TGCAGTGCCCCAAACAAATTTAGCACAGATACGCAGTATTTT. Residues: CSAPNKFSTDTQYF.

The rearrangement joins TRBV7-9 to TRBJ1-3, with D unresolved. The germline CDR1 and CDR2 sequences are SEHNR and FQNEAQ (reference sequence). CDR3 size: 15 residues. V shed 4 bases and J shed 3 bases, with 13 bases lying between them. The CDR3 is CASSSRWELGNTIYF. The CDR3 DNA is TGTGCCAGCAGCTCCCGGTGGGAGCTTGGAAACACCATATATTTT.

V usage is TRBV20-1 and J usage is TRBJ2-3; TRBD2 matches 10 bases. This CDR3 contains 14 residues. J lost 6 bases, V lost 3 bases, and 6 bases had no gene match. Looked up from germline, CDR1 is DFQATT and CDR2 is SNEGSKA (reference sequence). CDR3 region: CSASLLAGSDTQYF. The CDR3 bases are TGCAGTGCTAGTCTACTAGCGGGATCGGATACGCAGTATTTT.

J is TRBJ1-4 and V is TRBV6-6; D gene uncertain. V lost 10 bases to trimming and J lost 3 bases, with 18 bases between them. The CDR3 runs to 15 residues. Germline lookup yields CDR1 MNHNY and CDR2 SVGAGI (reference sequence). Here the CDR3 DNA reads TGTGCCACTCATTCCGGTCGCCAATCTAATGAAAAACTGTTTTTT. Translation: CATHSGRQSNEKLFF.

The chain uses TRBV13 and TRBJ2-1; unclear D gene. Germline V gives CDR1 PRHDT, CDR2 FYEKMQ (reference sequence). Trimming cost V 1 base and J 3 bases, with 10 bases left between them. CDR3 length: 15 residues. The CDR3 is CASSLAASIYNEQFF. CDR3 coding DNA: TGTGCCAGCAGCTTAGCAGCTAGTATCTACAATGAGCAGTTCTTC.

There are a few counts of this clonotype. The chain carries TRBV5-1 and TRBJ2-5; TRBD1 matches at 7 bases. J gave up 3 bases and V 5 bases, and 13 bases lay outside the gene matches. Germline-derived CDR1 and CDR2 are SGHRS and YFSETQ. This CDR3 comprises 16 residues. In DNA form, the CDR3 reads TGCGCCAGCAGAGGGGGTTGGACAGGAACCGAAGAGACCCAGTACTTC. Encoded protein: CASRGGWTGTEETQYF.

The chain carries TRBV20-1 and TRBJ1-5, with a tentative D call TRBD1 (6 bases). The germline V and J ends were trimmed by 3 bases and 2 bases, with 14 bases remaining between them. CDR1 DFQATT and CDR2 SNEGSKA come from the germline V gene (reference sequence). The CDR3 is 15 residues long. Here the CDR3 DNA reads TGCAGTGCTAGTATGGCAGGGGCGCGCAATCAGCCCCAGCATTTT. It codes for CSASMAGARNQPQHF.

This chain links TRBV28 with TRBJ2-2; TRBD1 is a possible D gene (5 bases). CDR1 is MDHEN, CDR2 SYDVKM, per germline. With 4 bases removed from V and 4 bases from J, the gap between germline ends came to 13 bases. The CDR3 runs 15 residues. The chain's CDR3 is CASSSIRVITGELFF. DNA of the CDR3: TGTGCCAGCAGTTCTATCAGGGTTATCACCGGGGAGCTGTTTTTT. Using reference TRBV28 and TRBJ2-2 for the parts outside the CDR3, the full variable domain is DVKVTQSSRYLVKRTGEKVFLECVQDMDHENMFWYRQDPGLGLRLIYFSYDVKMKEKGDIPEGYSVSREKKERFSLILESASTNQTSMYLCASSSIRVITGELFFGEGSRLTVL.

Worth noting for this clonotype: A read error may explain this, as a much larger clone is one base away. The genes are TRBV6-6 and TRBJ2-1; D is uncertain. The last part of the DNA fits TRBJ2-7 better; the J call may be wrong. The CDR3 runs to 13 residues. Germline assignment: CDR1 MNHNY and CDR2 SVGAGI (reference sequence). This chain's CDR3 is CASTLLDDNEQYF. CDR3 sequence (DNA): TGTGCCAGCACCTTACTCGACGACAATGAGCAGTACTTC.